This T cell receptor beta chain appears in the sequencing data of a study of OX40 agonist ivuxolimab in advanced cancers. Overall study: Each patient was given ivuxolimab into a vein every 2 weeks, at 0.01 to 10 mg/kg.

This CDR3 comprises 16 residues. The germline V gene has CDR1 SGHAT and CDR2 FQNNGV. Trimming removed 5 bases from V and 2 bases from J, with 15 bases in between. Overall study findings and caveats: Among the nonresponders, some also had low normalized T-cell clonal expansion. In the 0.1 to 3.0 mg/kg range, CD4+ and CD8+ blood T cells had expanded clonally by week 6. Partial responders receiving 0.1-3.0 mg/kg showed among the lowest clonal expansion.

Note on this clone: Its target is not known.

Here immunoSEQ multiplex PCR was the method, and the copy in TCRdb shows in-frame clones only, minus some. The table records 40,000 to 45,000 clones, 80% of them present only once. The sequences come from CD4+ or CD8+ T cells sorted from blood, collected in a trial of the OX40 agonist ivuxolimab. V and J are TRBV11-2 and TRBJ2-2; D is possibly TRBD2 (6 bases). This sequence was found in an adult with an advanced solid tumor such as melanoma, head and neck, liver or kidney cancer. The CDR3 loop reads CASSPRRDHNTGELFF. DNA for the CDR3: TGTGCCAGCAGCCCGAGGAGGGACCATAACACCGGGGAGCTGTTTTTT.